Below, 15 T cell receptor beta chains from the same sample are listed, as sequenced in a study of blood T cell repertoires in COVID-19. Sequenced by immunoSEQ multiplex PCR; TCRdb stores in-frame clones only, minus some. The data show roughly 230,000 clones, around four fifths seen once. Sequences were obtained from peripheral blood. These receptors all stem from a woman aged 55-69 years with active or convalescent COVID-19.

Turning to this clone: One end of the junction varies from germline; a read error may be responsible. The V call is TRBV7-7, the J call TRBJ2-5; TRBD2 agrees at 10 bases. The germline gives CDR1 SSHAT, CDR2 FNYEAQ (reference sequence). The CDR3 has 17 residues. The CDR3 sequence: CASSLESVLAGEETQYF. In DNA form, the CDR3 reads TGTGCTAGCAGCTTAGAGTCGGTCCTAGCGGGAGAAGAGACCCAGTACTTC.

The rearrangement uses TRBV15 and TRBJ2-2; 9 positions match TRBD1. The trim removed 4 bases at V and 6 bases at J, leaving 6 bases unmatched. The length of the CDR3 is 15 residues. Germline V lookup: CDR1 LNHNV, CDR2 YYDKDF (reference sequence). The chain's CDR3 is CATSKTGGAPGELFF. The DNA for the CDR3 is TGTGCCACCAGCAAAACAGGGGGCGCCCCCGGGGAGCTGTTTTTT.

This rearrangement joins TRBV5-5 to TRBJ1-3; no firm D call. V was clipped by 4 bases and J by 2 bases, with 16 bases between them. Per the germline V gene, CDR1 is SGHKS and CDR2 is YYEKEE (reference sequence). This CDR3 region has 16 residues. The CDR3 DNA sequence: TGTGCCAGCAGCCTACTGGGTTCGGGGACTGGAAACACCATATATTTT. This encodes CASSLLGSGTGNTIYF.

CDR3 sequence (DNA): TGTGCCAGCAGTGATGCCGTGGGACAGGGGTTTACTCAGCCCCAGCATTTT. Protein product: CASSDAVGQGFTQPQHF. The chain combines TRBV2 with TRBJ1-5; 10 positions agree with TRBD1. The CDR3 consists of 17 residues. CDR1 is SNHLY and CDR2 is FYNNEI in the germline V gene. Trimming cost V 3 bases and J 6 bases; bases outside gene matches: 11.

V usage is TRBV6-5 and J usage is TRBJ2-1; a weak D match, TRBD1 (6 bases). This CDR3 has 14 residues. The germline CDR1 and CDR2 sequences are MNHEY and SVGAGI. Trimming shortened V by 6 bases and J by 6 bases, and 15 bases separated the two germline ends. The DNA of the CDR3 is TGTGCCAGCAGCCGACAGGACGCCATCAATGAGCAGTTCTTC. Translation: CASSRQDAINEQFF.

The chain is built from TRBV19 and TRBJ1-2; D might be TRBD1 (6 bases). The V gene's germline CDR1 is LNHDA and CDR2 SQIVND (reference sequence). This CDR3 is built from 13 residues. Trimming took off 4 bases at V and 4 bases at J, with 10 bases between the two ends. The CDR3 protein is CASSTGGPYGYTF. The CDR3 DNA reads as TGTGCCAGTAGTACGGGGGGCCCCTATGGCTACACCTTC.

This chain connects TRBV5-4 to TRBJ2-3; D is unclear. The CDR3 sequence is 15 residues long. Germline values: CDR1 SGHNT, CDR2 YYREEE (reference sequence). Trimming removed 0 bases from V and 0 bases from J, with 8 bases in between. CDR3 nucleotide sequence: TGTGCCAGCAGCTTGGACGGAGCTAGCACAGATACGCAGTATTTT. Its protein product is CASSLDGASTDTQYF. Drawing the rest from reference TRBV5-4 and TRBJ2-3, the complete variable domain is ETGVTQSPTHLIKTRGQQVTLRCSSQSGHNTVSWYQQALGQGPQFIFQYYREEENGRGNFPPRFSGLQFPNYSSELNVNALELDDSALYLCASSLDGASTDTQYFGPGTRLTVL.

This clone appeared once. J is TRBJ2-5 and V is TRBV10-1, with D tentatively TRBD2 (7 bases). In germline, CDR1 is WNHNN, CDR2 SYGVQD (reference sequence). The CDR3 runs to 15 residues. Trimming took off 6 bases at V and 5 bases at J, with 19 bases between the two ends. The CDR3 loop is CASRWGGGIGETQYF. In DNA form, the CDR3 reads TGCGCCAGCAGATGGGGCGGGGGCATTGGGGAGACCCAGTACTTC.

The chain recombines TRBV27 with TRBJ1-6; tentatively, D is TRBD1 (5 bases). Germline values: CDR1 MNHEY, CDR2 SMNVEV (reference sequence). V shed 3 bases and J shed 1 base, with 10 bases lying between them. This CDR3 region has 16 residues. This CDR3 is CASSFGGTSYNSPLHF. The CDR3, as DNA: TGTGCCAGCAGTTTCGGGGGGACGTCCTATAATTCACCCCTCCACTTT.

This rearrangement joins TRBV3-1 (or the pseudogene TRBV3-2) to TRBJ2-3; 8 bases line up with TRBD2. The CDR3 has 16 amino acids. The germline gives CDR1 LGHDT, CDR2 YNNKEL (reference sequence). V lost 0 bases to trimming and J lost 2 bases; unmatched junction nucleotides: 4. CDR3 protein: CASSQDAGGFTDTQYF. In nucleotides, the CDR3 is TGTGCCAGCAGCCAAGATGCGGGGGGCTTCACAGATACGCAGTATTTT.

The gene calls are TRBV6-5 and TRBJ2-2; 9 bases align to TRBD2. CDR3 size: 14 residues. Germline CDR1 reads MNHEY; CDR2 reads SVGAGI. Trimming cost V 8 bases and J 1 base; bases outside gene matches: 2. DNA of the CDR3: TGTGCCAGCCGGACTAGCGAGAACACCGGGGAGCTGTTTTTT. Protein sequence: CASRTSENTGELFF.

CDR3 amino acids: CASKGGAGYEQYF. The CDR3 region has the DNA TGTGCCAGCAAAGGGGGGGCTGGTTACGAGCAGTACTTC. The chain uses TRBV6-5 and TRBJ2-7; TRBD2 might be the D (7 bases). Per germline, CDR1 MNHEY and CDR2 SVGAGI. V was clipped by 7 bases and J by 4 bases, with 14 bases between them. There are 13 residues in the CDR3.

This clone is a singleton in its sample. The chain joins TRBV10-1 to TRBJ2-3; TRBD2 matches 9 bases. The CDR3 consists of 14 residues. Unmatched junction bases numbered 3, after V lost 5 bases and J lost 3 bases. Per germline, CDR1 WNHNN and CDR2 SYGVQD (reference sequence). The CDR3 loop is CASSPGLATDTQYF. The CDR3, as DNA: TGCGCCAGCAGTCCGGGACTAGCAACAGATACGCAGTATTTT.

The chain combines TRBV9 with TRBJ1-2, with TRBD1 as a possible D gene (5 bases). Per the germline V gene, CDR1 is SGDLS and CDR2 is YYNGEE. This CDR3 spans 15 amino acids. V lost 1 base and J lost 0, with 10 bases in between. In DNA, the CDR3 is TGTGCCAGCAGCGTAATGGCGGGGGCTAACTATGGCTACACCTTC. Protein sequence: CASSVMAGANYGYTF.

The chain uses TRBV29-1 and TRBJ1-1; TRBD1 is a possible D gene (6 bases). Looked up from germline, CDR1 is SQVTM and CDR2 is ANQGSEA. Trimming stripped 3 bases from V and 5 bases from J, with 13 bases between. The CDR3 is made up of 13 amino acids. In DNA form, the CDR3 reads TGCAGCGTTGATAGGGGGATTGGGACTGAAGCTTTCTTT. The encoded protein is CSVDRGIGTEAFF.